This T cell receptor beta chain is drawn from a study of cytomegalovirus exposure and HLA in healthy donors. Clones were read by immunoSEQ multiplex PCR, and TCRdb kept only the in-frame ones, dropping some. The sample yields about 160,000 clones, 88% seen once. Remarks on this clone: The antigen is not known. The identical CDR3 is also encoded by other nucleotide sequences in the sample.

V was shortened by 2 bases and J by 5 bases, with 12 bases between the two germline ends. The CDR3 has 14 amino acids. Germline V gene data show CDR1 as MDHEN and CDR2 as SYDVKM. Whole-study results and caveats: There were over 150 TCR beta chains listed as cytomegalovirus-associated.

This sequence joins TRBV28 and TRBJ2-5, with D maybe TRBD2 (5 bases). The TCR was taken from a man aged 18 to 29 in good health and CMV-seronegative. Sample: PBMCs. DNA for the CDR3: TGTGCCAGCAGTTTAAGCGGTGTAGGGGAGACCCAGTACTTC. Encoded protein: CASSLSGVGETQYF.